This T cell receptor (beta chain) was observed in a study of shared clonotypes between healthy human individuals. V was trimmed by 5 bases and J by 5 bases, leaving 9 bases between them. The CDR3 sequence is 12 residues long. Germline values: CDR1 SGHTA, CDR2 FQGNSA. Only in-frame clones appear in the TCRdb table, and some are missing; sequencing was by immunoSEQ multiplex PCR. The data show millions of clones, with approximately 95% seen just once and under 0.15% held by the top ten. This receptor was taken from a man in his late teens or twenties in good health. The material sequenced was naive CD4+ T cells sorted from blood. This sample's subset: CD45RA+ positively selected. V usage is TRBV7-2 and J usage is TRBJ2-5, with D uncertain. The CDR3 spells CASSASRETQYF. The CDR3 DNA sequence: TGTGCCAGCAGCGCCTCGCGGGAGACCCAGTACTTC.